This passage covers 14 T cell receptor beta chains from one sample sequenced in a study of blood T cell repertoires in COVID-19. The repertoire was sequenced with immunoSEQ multiplex PCR; TCRdb's copy has only in-frame clones and lacks some. The repertoire holds some 180,000 clones, with under 90% as singletons. The sample was peripheral blood. The receptor set was obtained from a woman of 80 years or more with acute or convalescent COVID-19.

This chain joins TRBV2 and TRBJ1-5; possible D gene TRBD1, 5 bases. From germline, CDR1 is SNHLY and CDR2 FYNNEI. V lost 5 bases, J lost 7 bases, and 12 bases lay in between. CDR3 length: 13 amino acids. The CDR3 bases are TGTGCCAGCAGTTCGCAGGGAGGGCAGCCCCAGCATTTT. It yields the protein CASSSQGGQPQHF.

This clone was found a few times. V is TRBV30 and J is TRBJ1-1; the D gene is possibly TRBD1 (5 bases). V gave up 0 bases and J gave up 3 bases, with 11 bases separating them. Germline assignment: CDR1 GTSNPN and CDR2 SVGIG (reference sequence). This CDR3 region has 14 residues. For the CDR3, the DNA is TGTGCCTGGAGTGTCGCGCCAGGGTACACTGAAGCTTTCTTT. Protein sequence: CAWSVAPGYTEAFF.

The rearrangement links TRBV25-1 to TRBJ2-1; 8 bases fit TRBD2. This CDR3 contains 15 residues. Germline V gene data show CDR1 as MGHDK and CDR2 as SYGVNS. Unmatched junction bases numbered 12, after V lost 7 bases and J lost 7 bases. The CDR3 loop reads CASKQRGLDRNEQFF. The CDR3 coding sequence is TGTGCCAGCAAACAGCGGGGGCTCGATCGAAATGAGCAGTTCTTC.

The chain joins TRBV12-3 or TRBV12-4 to TRBJ1-5; D not resolved. With 3 bases removed from V and 6 bases from J, the gap between germline ends came to 9 bases. This CDR3 spans 13 amino acids. CDR3 coding DNA: TGTGCCAGCAGTTTCGGTTTTCCTCAGCCCCAGCATTTT. Its translation is CASSFGFPQPQHF.

The rearrangement joins TRBV7-9 to TRBJ2-5, with 8 bases matching TRBD2. The CDR3 has 15 residues. Losses at the gene ends were 6 bases for V and 1 base for J; bases not matched to a gene: 7. Looked up from germline, CDR1 is SEHNR and CDR2 is FQNEAQ (reference sequence). CDR3 nucleotide sequence: TGTGCCAGCAGTTTACAGCGGGGGAGCCAAGAGACCCAGTACTTC. Amino acid sequence: CASSLQRGSQETQYF.

This clone was seen once. The chain carries TRBV2 and TRBJ1-5; TRBD1 matches at 8 bases. Germline-derived CDR1 and CDR2 are SNHLY and FYNNEI. This CDR3 has 14 residues. The junction had 5 bases not matched to a gene; V was cut back by 3 bases and J by 7 bases. The CDR3 DNA reads TGTGCCAGCAGTGACAGGGGGCAGGGGCAGCCCCAGCATTTT. Translation gives CASSDRGQGQPQHF.

J is TRBJ2-5 and V is TRBV15; 11 nucleotides agree with TRBD2. The CDR3 spans 19 residues. V shed 1 base, J shed 1 base, and the junction held 11 bases outside the gene matches. Germline CDR1 and CDR2: LNHNV and YYDKDF (reference sequence). The CDR3 region has the DNA TGTGCCACCAGCAGAGGGCTAGCGGGAGGCTCATTTTTCCAAGAGACCCAGTACTTC. Translation gives CATSRGLAGGSFFQETQYF.

This chain uses TRBV19 with TRBJ1-5; D gene uncertain. Germline V gene lookup returns CDR1 LNHDA and CDR2 SQIVND (reference sequence). The CDR3 is 13 residues long. The V end was cut by 10 bases, the J end by 0 bases, with 10 bases between. In nucleotides, the CDR3 is TGTGCCATATCGGACTATAGCAATCAGCCCCAGCATTTT. Protein product: CAISDYSNQPQHF.

The V gene is TRBV5-1, the J gene TRBJ2-5, with D maybe TRBD1 (5 bases). The ends were cut back, 0 bases at V and 3 bases at J, with 12 bases in the middle. In germline, CDR1 is SGHRS, CDR2 YFSETQ. CDR3 length equals 15 residues. The CDR3 DNA sequence: TGCGCCAGCAGCTTGGATGGTACAGGAGAAGAGACCCAGTACTTC. This codes for CASSLDGTGEETQYF.

This chain links TRBV9 with TRBJ2-3, with TRBD2 matching 8 bases. CDR1 and CDR2 from the germline V gene are SGDLS and YYNGEE. The CDR3 is 14 amino acids. V lost 4 bases and J lost 4; bases outside the gene matches: 5. The CDR3 here is CASSPGLAADTQYF. CDR3 DNA sequence: TGTGCCAGCAGCCCAGGACTAGCAGCAGATACGCAGTATTTT.

The CDR3 spells CASRKGQGGWPQHF. CDR3 DNA: TGTGCCAGCAGGAAGGGACAGGGAGGCTGGCCCCAGCATTTT. The genes are TRBV6-5 and TRBJ1-5; 9 nucleotides line up with TRBD1. Losses at the gene ends were 6 bases for V and 9 bases for J; bases not matched to a gene: 9. This CDR3 spans 14 amino acids. Germline values: CDR1 MNHEY, CDR2 SVGAGI.

This rearrangement joins TRBV30 to TRBJ2-6; the D gene is possibly TRBD1 (5 bases). CDR3 length: 17 residues. Per germline, CDR1 GTSNPN and CDR2 SVGIG (reference sequence). Trimming left V 7 bases short and J 0 bases short, with 19 bases between. CDR3 region: CASNPPGLTSGANVLTF. The CDR3 DNA reads TGTGCCTCGAACCCCCCAGGGCTTACCTCTGGGGCCAACGTCCTGACTTTC.

The chain has TRBV4-3 and TRBJ2-7; 7 bases match TRBD2. Trimming removed 0 bases from V and 2 bases from J; junction bases left unmatched: 4. The CDR3 runs 15 residues. Germline CDR1 is LGHNA and CDR2 is YSLEER. CDR3 protein: CASSQDGTMPYEQYF. CDR3 nucleotide sequence: TGCGCCAGCAGCCAAGATGGGACTATGCCCTACGAGCAGTACTTC.

V gene TRBV10-3 combines with J gene TRBJ1-6; D unclear. The CDR3 consists of 13 residues. Trimming stripped 4 bases from V and 7 bases from J, with 8 bases between. Germline V gene data show CDR1 as ENHRY and CDR2 as SYGVKD. The CDR3 here is CAISAGLNSPLHF. The CDR3 nucleotides read TGTGCCATCAGTGCCGGGTTGAATTCACCCCTCCACTTT.